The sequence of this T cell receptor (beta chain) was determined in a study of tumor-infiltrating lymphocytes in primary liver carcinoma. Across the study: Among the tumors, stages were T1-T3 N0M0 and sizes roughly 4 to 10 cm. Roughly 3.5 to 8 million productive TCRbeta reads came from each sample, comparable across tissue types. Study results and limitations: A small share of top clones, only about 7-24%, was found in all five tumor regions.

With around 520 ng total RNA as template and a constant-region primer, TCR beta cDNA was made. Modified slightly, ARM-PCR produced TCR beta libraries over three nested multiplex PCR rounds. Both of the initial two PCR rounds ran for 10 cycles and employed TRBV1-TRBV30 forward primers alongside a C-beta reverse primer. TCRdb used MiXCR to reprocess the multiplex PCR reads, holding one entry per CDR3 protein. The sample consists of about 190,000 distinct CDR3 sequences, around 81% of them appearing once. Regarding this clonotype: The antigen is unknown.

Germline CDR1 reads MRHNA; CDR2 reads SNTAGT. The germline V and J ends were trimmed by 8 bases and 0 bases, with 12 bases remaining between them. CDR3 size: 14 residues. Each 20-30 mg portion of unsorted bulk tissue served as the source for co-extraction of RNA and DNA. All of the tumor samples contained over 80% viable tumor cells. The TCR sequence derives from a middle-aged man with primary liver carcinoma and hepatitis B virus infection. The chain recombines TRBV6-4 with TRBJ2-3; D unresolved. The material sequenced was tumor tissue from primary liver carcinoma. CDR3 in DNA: TGTGCCAGCGCCTCCCCCAGAAGCACAGATACGCAGTATTTT. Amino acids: CASASPRSTDTQYF.